This TCR beta chain was captured in a study of blood T cell repertoires in COVID-19. The CDR3 totals 15 residues. The germline CDR1 and CDR2 sequences are SGHVS and FQNEAQ. Germline trimming cut 6 bases from V and 1 base from J; bases unmatched to any gene: 7. TCRdb's copy holds only in-frame clones and misses some; the assay was immunoSEQ multiplex PCR. The profile shows about 380,000 clones, around 85% of them singletons. The specimen was peripheral blood. The TCR was taken from a woman aged 18-29 years with acute or convalescent COVID-19. This sequence joins TRBV7-8 and TRBJ2-7, with 9 bases identical to TRBD1. CDR3 in DNA: TGTGCCAGCAGTTACGACAGGGGGGAATCCTACGAGCAGTACTTC. Translated, it gives CASSYDRGESYEQYF.